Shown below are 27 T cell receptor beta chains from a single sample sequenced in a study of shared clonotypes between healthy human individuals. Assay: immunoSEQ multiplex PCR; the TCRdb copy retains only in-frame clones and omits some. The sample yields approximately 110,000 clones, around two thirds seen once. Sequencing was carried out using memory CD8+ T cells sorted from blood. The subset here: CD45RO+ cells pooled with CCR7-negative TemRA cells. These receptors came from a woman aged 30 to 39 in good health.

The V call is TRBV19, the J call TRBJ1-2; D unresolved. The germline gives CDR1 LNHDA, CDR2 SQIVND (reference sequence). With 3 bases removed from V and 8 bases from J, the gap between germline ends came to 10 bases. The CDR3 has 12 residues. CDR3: CASSIGWGGYTF. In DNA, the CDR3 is TGTGCCAGTAGTATTGGCTGGGGAGGCTACACCTTC.

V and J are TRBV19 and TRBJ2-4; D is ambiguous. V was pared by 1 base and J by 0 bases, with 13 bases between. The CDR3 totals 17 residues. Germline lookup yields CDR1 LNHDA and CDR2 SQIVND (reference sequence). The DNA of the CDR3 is TGTGCCAGTAGTATAGTGAGGAAGTCAATAGCCAAAAACATTCAGTACTTC. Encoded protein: CASSIVRKSIAKNIQYF.

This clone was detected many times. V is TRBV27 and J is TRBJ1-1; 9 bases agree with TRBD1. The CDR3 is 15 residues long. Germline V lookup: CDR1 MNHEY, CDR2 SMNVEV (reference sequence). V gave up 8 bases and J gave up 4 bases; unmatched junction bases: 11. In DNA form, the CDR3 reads TGTGCCAGCCCCCCTACATCGACAGGGGGCACTGAAGCTTTCTTT. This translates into CASPPTSTGGTEAFF.

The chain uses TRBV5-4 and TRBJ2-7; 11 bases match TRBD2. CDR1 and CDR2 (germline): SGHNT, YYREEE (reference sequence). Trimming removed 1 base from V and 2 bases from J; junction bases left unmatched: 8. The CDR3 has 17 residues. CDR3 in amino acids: CASSLRVAGGSAYEQYF. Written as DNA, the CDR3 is TGTGCCAGCAGCTTGAGAGTAGCGGGAGGGTCCGCCTACGAGCAGTACTTC.

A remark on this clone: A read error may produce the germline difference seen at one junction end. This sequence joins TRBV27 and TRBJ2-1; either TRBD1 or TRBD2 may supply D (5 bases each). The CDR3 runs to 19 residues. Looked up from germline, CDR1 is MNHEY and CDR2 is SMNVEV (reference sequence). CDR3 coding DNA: TGTGCCAGCCGTTTTATTGGGACCAGGCCCTGGGCTCCATACAATGAGCAGTTCTTC. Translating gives CASRFIGTRPWAPYNEQFF.

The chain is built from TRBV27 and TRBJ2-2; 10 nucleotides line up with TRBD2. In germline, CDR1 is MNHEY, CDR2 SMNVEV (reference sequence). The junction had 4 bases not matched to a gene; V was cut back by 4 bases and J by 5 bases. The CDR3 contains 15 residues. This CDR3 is CASSSLAGATGELFF. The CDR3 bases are TGTGCCAGCAGTTCCCTAGCGGGAGCGACCGGGGAGCTGTTTTTT.

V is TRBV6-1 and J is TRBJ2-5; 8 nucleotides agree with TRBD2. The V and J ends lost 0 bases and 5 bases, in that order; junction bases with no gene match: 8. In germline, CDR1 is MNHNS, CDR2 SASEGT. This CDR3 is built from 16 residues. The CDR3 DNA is TGTGCCAGCAGTGAAGCCCACGGGAGGGGAGGTGAGACCCAGTACTTC. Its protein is CASSEAHGRGGETQYF.

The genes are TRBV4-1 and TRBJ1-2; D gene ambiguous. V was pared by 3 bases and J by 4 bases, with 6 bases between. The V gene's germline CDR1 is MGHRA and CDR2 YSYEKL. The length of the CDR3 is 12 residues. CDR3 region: CASSHGPYGYTF. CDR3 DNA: TGCGCCAGCAGCCATGGACCCTATGGCTACACCTTC.

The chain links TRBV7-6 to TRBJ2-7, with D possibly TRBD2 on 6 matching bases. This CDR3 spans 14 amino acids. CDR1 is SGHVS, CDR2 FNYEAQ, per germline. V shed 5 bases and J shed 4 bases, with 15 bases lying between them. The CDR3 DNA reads TGTGCCAGCAGCATCCAACGGGAGTGGTACGAGCAGTACTTC. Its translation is CASSIQREWYEQYF.

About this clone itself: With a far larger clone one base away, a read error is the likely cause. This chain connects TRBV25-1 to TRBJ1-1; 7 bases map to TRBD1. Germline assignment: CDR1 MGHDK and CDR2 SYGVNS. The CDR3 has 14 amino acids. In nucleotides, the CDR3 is TGTGTCAGCAGTGATCTACAGGGGTACACTGAAGCTTTCTTT. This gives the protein CVSSDLQGYTEAFF.

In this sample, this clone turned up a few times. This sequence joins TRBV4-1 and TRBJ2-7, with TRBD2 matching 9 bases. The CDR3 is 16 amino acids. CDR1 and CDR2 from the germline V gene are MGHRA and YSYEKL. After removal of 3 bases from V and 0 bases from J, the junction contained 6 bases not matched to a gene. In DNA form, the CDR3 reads TGCGCCAGCAGCCATTTGCTAGCGGGGAGCTCCTACGAGCAGTACTTC. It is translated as CASSHLLAGSSYEQYF.

CDR3 sequence (DNA): TGTGCCAGCAGTGAAGGGACAGGGGTAACAGATACGCAGTATTTT. This translates into CASSEGTGVTDTQYF. V usage is TRBV2 and J usage is TRBJ2-3, with 9 nucleotides matching TRBD1. The trim removed 1 base at V and 3 bases at J, leaving 2 bases unmatched. Germline CDR1 SNHLY, CDR2 FYNNEI. CDR3 size: 15 residues.

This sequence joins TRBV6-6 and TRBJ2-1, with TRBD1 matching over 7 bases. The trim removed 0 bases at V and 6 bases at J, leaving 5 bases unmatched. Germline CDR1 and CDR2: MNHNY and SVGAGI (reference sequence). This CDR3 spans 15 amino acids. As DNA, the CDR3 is TGTGCCAGCAGTTACTCTAGACAGGGAAGCAATGAGCAGTTCTTC. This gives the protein CASSYSRQGSNEQFF.

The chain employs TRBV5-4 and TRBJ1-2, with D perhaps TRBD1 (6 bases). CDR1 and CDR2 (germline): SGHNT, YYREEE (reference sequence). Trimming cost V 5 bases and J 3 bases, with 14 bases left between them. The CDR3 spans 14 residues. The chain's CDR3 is CASSFNRVDYGYTF. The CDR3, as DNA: TGTGCCAGCAGTTTCAACAGGGTTGACTATGGCTACACCTTC.

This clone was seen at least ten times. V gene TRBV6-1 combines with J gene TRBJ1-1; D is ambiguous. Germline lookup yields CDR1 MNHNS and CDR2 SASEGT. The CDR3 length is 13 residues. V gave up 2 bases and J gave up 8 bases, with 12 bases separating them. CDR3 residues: CASSETDRAEAFF. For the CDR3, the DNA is TGTGCCAGCAGTGAAACAGACCGGGCGGAAGCTTTCTTT.

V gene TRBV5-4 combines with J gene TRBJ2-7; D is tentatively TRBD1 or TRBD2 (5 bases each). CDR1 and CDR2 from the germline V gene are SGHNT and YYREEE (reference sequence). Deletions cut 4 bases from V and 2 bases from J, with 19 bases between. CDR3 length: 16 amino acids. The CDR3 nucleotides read TGTGCCAGCAGCCAAGACGGGGCAGACAAAACCTACGAGCAGTACTTC. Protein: CASSQDGADKTYEQYF.

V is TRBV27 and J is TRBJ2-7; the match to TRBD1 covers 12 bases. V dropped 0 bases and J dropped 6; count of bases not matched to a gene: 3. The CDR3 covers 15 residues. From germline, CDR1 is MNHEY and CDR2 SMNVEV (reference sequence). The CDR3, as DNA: TGTGCCAGCAGTTTATCGGGGACAGGGGGCCTCGAGCAGTACTTC. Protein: CASSLSGTGGLEQYF.

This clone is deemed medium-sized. CDR3 in amino acids: CASSGGTATNEKLFF. Here the CDR3 DNA reads TGTGCCAGCAGCGGGGGGACAGCAACTAATGAAAAACTGTTTTTT. V usage is TRBV7-6 and J usage is TRBJ1-4, with 7 bases that match TRBD1. Germline-derived CDR1 and CDR2 are SGHVS and FNYEAQ. The CDR3 is made up of 15 amino acids. The junction had 3 bases not matched to a gene; V was cut back by 5 bases and J by 0 bases.

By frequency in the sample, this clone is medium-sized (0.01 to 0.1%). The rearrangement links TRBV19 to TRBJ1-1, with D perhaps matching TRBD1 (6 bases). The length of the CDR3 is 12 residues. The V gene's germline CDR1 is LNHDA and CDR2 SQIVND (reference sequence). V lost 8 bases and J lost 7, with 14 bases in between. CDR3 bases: TGTGCCAGTGATACAGGGAACTTTGAAGCTTTCTTT. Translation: CASDTGNFEAFF.

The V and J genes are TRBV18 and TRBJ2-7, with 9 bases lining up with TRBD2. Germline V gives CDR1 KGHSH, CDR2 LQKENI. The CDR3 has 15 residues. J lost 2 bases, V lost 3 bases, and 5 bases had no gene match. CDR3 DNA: TGTGCCAGCTCACCTCTAGCGGGAATTGCCTACGAGCAGTACTTC. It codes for CASSPLAGIAYEQYF.

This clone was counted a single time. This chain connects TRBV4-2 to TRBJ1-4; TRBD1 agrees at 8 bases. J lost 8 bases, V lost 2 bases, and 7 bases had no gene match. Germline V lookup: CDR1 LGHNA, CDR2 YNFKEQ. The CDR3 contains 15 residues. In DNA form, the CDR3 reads TGTGCCAGCAGCCAACCTGACAGGGGTTACGAAAAACTGTTTTTT. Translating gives CASSQPDRGYEKLFF.

As DNA, the CDR3 is TGTGCCAGCAGAAGTGGGACTAGCGGGACCCCCTACGAGCAGTACTTC. The encoded protein is CASRSGTSGTPYEQYF. V gene TRBV11-2 combines with J gene TRBJ2-7; TRBD2 matches at 13 bases. J lost 2 bases, V lost 6 bases, and 7 bases had no gene match. This CDR3 comprises 16 residues. In germline, CDR1 is SGHAT, CDR2 FQNNGV.

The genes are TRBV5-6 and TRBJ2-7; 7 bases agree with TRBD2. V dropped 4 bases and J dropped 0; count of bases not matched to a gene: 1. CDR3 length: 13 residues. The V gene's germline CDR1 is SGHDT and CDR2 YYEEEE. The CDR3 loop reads CASSRGDSYEQYF. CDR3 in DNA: TGTGCCAGCAGCCGGGGGGACTCCTACGAGCAGTACTTC.

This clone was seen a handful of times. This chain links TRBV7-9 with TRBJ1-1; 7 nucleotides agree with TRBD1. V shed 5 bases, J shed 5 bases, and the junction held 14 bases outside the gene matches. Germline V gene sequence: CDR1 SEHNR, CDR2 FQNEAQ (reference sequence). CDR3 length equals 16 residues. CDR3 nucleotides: TGTGCCAGCAGCCCGAGAGGGGGCAGCGGGTATACTGAAGCTTTCTTT. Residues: CASSPRGGSGYTEAFF.

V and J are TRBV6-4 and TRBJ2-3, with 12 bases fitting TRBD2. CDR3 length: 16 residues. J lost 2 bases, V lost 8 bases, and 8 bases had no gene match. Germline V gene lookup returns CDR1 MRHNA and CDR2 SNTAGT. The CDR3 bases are TGTGCCAGCTTCCTCGGACTAGCGGGATTCACAGATACGCAGTATTTT. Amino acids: CASFLGLAGFTDTQYF.

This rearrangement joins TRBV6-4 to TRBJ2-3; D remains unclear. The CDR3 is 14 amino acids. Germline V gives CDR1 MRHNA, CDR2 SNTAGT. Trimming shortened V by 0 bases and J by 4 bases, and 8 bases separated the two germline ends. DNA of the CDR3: TGTGCCAGCAGTGACTCCATCAGGTCAGATACGCAGTATTTT. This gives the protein CASSDSIRSDTQYF.

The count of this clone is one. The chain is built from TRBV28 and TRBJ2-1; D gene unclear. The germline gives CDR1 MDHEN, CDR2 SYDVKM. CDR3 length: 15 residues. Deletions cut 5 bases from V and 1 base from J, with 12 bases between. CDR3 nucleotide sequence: TGTGCCAGCAGTCCCCGACGGAGATCCTACAATGAGCAGTTCTTC. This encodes CASSPRRRSYNEQFF.